In this sample, the clone carrying this T cell receptor (beta chain) turned up a few times. TCR beta sequencing was performed on blood CD8+ and CD4+ T cells. Purification of the CD8+ and CD4+ T cells relied on negative isolation, and TEMRA cells underwent FACS enrichment. About 0.5 to 1 ug RNA was reverse transcribed with random hexamers. Amplification of TCR beta CDR3 by immunoSEQ multiplex PCR spanned 54 Vbeta and 13 Jbeta. TCRdb fed the immunoSEQ multiplex PCR reads into MiXCR, producing one record per CDR3 protein. The sample has roughly 200,000 distinct CDR3 sequences, approximately 95% seen once. This sample was taken from a study of CD8 T cells in Susac syndrome. The germline CDR1 and CDR2 sequences are KGHDR and SFDVKD. V was trimmed by 4 bases and J by 2 bases, leaving 4 bases between them. The CDR3 is made up of 13 amino acids.

Sequencing input: CD4+ T cells from PBMCs. The TCR sequence derives from a human donor in good health. The chain employs TRBV24-1 and TRBJ2-2, with unresolved D. This chain's CDR3 is CATSDPNTGELFF. CDR3 bases: TGTGCCACCAGTGACCCCAACACCGGGGAGCTGTTTTTT.